The 30 T cell receptor beta chains reported below all come from one sample, sequenced in a study of blood T cell repertoires in COVID-19. Clones were sequenced by immunoSEQ multiplex PCR, and TCRdb holds only the in-frame ones, with some missing. The table records roughly 670,000 clones, about nine tenths of them present only once. The sequencing input was peripheral blood. These TCRs come from a woman aged 18-30 years with acute or convalescent COVID-19.

CDR3 region: CASSLVEGAGGYNSPLHF. CDR3 bases: TGTGCCAGCAGCTTAGTCGAGGGCGCAGGCGGATATAATTCACCCCTCCACTTT. The chain is built from TRBV7-2 and TRBJ1-6; the D is unclear. Trimming cost V 1 base and J 4 bases, with 17 bases left between them. Germline-derived CDR1 and CDR2 are SGHTA and FQGNSA. This CDR3 contains 18 residues. Full variable domain (rest looked up from reference TRBV7-2 and TRBJ1-6): GAGVSQSPSNKVTEKGKDVELRCDPISGHTALYWYRQSLGQGLEFLIYFQGNSAPDKSGLPSDRFSAERTGGSVSTLTIQRTQQEDSAVYLCASSLVEGAGGYNSPLHFGNGTRLTVT.

The CDR3 DNA reads TGTGCCAGCAGCTTTAAAGAGTCGGGAGGGTATGAGCAGTTCTTC. Its translation is CASSFKESGGYEQFF. This chain links TRBV5-4 with TRBJ2-1, with 8 bases lining up with TRBD2. Germline-derived CDR1 and CDR2 are SGHNT and YYREEE (reference sequence). This CDR3 has 15 residues. With 2 bases clipped from V and 8 bases from J, the junction kept 9 bases outside the gene matches. Filled out from reference TRBV5-4 and TRBJ2-1, the complete variable domain reads ETGVTQSPTHLIKTRGQQVTLRCSSQSGHNTVSWYQQALGQGPQFIFQYYREEENGRGNFPPRFSGLQFPNYSSELNVNALELDDSALYLCASSFKESGGYEQFFGPGTRLTVL.

The chain uses TRBV9 and TRBJ1-1; 9 bases fit TRBD1. V shed 0 bases, J shed 5 bases, and the junction held 5 bases outside the gene matches. The germline V gene encodes CDR1 SGDLS and CDR2 YYNGEE. The CDR3 runs 15 residues. CDR3 coding DNA: TGTGCCAGCAGCGTAGCTGCGGACAGGGGTACTGAAGCTTTCTTT. Residues: CASSVAADRGTEAFF. Combining the CDR3 with reference TRBV9 and TRBJ1-1 gives the whole variable domain DSGVTQTPKHLITATGQRVTLRCSPRSGDLSVYWYQQSLDQGLQFLIQYYNGEERAKGNILERFSAQQFPDLHSELNLSSLELGDSALYFCASSVAADRGTEAFFGQGTRLTVV.

V usage is TRBV2 and J usage is TRBJ2-7; 8 nucleotides align to TRBD2. Germline V CDR1 and CDR2: SNHLY, FYNNEI. Trimming at V came to 4 bases and at J to 2 bases, leaving 7 bases not matched to a gene. CDR3 size: 15 residues. The chain's CDR3 is CASSVGGGSPYEQYF. DNA for the CDR3: TGTGCCAGCAGTGTCGGCGGGGGGTCCCCCTACGAGCAGTACTTC.

The V and J genes are TRBV11-2 and TRBJ2-5; D might be TRBD2 (6 bases). The CDR3 runs to 12 residues. Trimming pared 2 bases from V and 5 bases from J, leaving 6 bases between. Germline lookup yields CDR1 SGHAT and CDR2 FQNNGV. The DNA of the CDR3 is TGTGCCAGCAGCTTAACTAGCGAGACCCAGTACTTC. Its translation is CASSLTSETQYF.

The chain recombines TRBV19 with TRBJ1-3; 9 bases fit TRBD1. Trimming removed 7 bases from V and 2 bases from J; junction bases left unmatched: 9. Per the germline V gene, CDR1 is LNHDA and CDR2 is SQIVND (reference sequence). The CDR3 runs to 16 residues. CDR3 in DNA: TGTGCCAGTAAGCCGGGACAGGGCGTTACTGGAAACACCATATATTTT. It specifies CASKPGQGVTGNTIYF.

The chain carries TRBV18 and TRBJ1-1; 9 positions match TRBD1. Germline V gene data show CDR1 as KGHSH and CDR2 as LQKENI. J was trimmed by 3 bases and V by 1 base; bases with no gene match: 9. The CDR3 loop spans 17 amino acids. The CDR3 bases are TGTGCCAGCTCACCACTGGTACAGGGGGCCGGGTACACTGAAGCTTTCTTT. Protein product: CASSPLVQGAGYTEAFF.

This clone was counted a few times. V is TRBV14 and J is TRBJ1-1, with D possibly being TRBD1 (5 bases). V was pared by 0 bases and J by 4 bases, with 18 bases between. Germline V CDR1 and CDR2: SGHDN, FVKESK. CDR3 length: 17 amino acids. CDR3 DNA: TGTGCCAGCAGCCAAGATCTGGGGCGGATCGTTGGCACTGAAGCTTTCTTT. Protein sequence: CASSQDLGRIVGTEAFF.

The J gene is TRBJ2-4, the V gene TRBV12-5; 9 bases line up with TRBD1. The V segment lost 5 bases and the J segment 2 bases; nucleotides outside the gene matches: 4. The CDR3 length is 15 residues. The germline gives CDR1 LGHNT, CDR2 FRNRAP. The CDR3 spells CASGPGTGTKNIQYF. The CDR3 DNA sequence: TGTGCTAGTGGTCCCGGGACAGGGACCAAAAACATTCAGTACTTC.

V and J are TRBV6-4 and TRBJ2-3; D may be TRBD2 (5 bases). The length of the CDR3 is 14 residues. The V gene's germline CDR1 is MRHNA and CDR2 SNTAGT. V lost 3 bases and J 4 bases, leaving 11 bases between the germline ends. The CDR3 coding sequence is TGTGCCAGCAGTGAGTCGGAGGCATCAGATACGCAGTATTTT. It yields the protein CASSESEASDTQYF.

The chain carries TRBV27 and TRBJ1-5, with D perhaps TRBD1 (6 bases). The V gene lost 1 base and the J gene lost 4 bases, with 8 bases spanning the gap. The germline CDR1 and CDR2 sequences are MNHEY and SMNVEV (reference sequence). The CDR3 spans 14 residues. The CDR3 here is CASSLLGANQPQHF. The CDR3 region has the DNA TGTGCCAGCAGTTTATTGGGGGCAAATCAGCCCCAGCATTTT.

The genes are TRBV2 and TRBJ2-7, with 7 bases fitting TRBD2. V shed 7 bases, J shed 4 bases, and the junction held 7 bases outside the gene matches. Germline CDR1 is SNHLY and CDR2 is FYNNEI. CDR3 length: 13 residues. This CDR3 is CASTRASGYEQYF. CDR3 in DNA: TGTGCCAGCACTCGTGCTAGCGGTTACGAGCAGTACTTC.

V gene TRBV21-1 combines with J gene TRBJ1-2. TRBV21-1 corresponds to a pseudogene. CDR3 length: 14 residues. The CDR3 loop is CASSKGAGNYGYTF. CDR3 DNA sequence: TGTGCCAGCAGCAAAGGCGCCGGGAACTATGGCTACACCTTC.

This chain joins TRBV29-1 and TRBJ2-2, with 7 positions matching TRBD1. The germline gives CDR1 SQVTM, CDR2 ANQGSEA. The CDR3 has 14 amino acids. The junction had 5 bases not matched to a gene; V was cut back by 5 bases and J by 2 bases. CDR3 amino acids: CSVSDRANTGELFF. CDR3 nucleotides: TGCAGCGTTTCCGACAGGGCCAACACCGGGGAGCTGTTTTTT.

The chain links TRBV2 to TRBJ2-7; 8 bases are a match to TRBD2. The CDR3 sequence is 15 residues long. With 6 bases clipped from V and 6 bases from J, the junction kept 13 bases outside the gene matches. Germline CDR1 reads SNHLY; CDR2 reads FYNNEI. Here the CDR3 DNA reads TGTGCCAGCAGGAAAGACGGGGGGGCCTTTCTCGAGCAGTACTTC. Translation gives CASRKDGGAFLEQYF. Together with reference TRBV2 and TRBJ2-7, the CDR3 gives the full variable domain: EPEVTQTPSHQVTQMGQEVILRCVPISNHLYFYWYRQILGQKVEFLVSFYNNEISEKSEIFDDQFSVERPDGSNFTLKIRSTKLEDSAMYFCASRKDGGAFLEQYFGPGTRLTVT.

V gene TRBV2 combines with J gene TRBJ2-1; weak D call: TRBD1 (6 bases). The V gene lost 6 bases and the J gene lost 6 bases, with 12 bases spanning the gap. Germline CDR1 and CDR2: SNHLY and FYNNEI. This CDR3 spans 13 amino acids. CDR3 DNA: TGTGCCAGCAGCGGAATCAGGGGCAATGAGCAGTTCTTC. This sequence encodes CASSGIRGNEQFF.

The chain carries TRBV11-2 and TRBJ2-7; D is ambiguous. V lost 4 bases and J 3 bases, leaving 19 bases between the germline ends. CDR1 and CDR2 (germline): SGHAT, FQNNGV. The CDR3 sequence is 16 residues long. The DNA of the CDR3 is TGTGCCAGCAGCTCCATGAGACATCCTTTGAGCTACGAGCAGTACTTC. Its translation is CASSSMRHPLSYEQYF.

The chain uses TRBV6-5 and TRBJ1-6; D is possibly TRBD1 (6 bases). The CDR3 runs 14 residues. CDR1 MNHEY and CDR2 SVGAGI come from the germline V gene. V lost 6 bases, J lost 5 bases, and 11 bases lay in between. In DNA form, the CDR3 reads TGTGCCAGCAGGAGGGGGGGAGATAATTCACCCCTCCACTTT. It is translated as CASRRGGDNSPLHF.

This clone appeared once. The chain uses TRBV6-2 or TRBV6-3 and TRBJ1-1; 7 bases are a match to TRBD1. After removal of 5 bases from V and 3 bases from J, the junction contained 12 bases not matched to a gene. Germline V gene data show CDR1 as MNHEY and CDR2 as SVGEGT. The CDR3 totals 16 residues. The CDR3 coding sequence is TGTGCCAGCAGTCGGCCACAGGGGTCAAAGGACACTGAAGCTTTCTTT. Protein product: CASSRPQGSKDTEAFF.

This clone is a singleton in its sample. This chain joins TRBV30 and TRBJ1-1; no reliable D call. Germline values: CDR1 GTSNPN, CDR2 SVGIG (reference sequence). Trimming cost V 1 base and J 4 bases, with 10 bases left between them. The CDR3 totals 13 residues. The CDR3 region is CAWSASESTEAFF. In DNA form, the CDR3 reads TGTGCCTGGAGTGCCAGCGAGAGCACTGAAGCTTTCTTT.

The rearrangement uses TRBV12-5 and TRBJ1-5; 7 bases agree with TRBD1. CDR1 LGHNT and CDR2 FRNRAP come from the germline V gene. The CDR3 is 14 residues long. The V gene end was trimmed by 6 bases and the J gene end by 2 bases; junction bases not matched to a gene: 4. The CDR3 here is CASGPTGGNQPQHF. Written as DNA, the CDR3 is TGTGCTAGTGGACCCACAGGGGGCAATCAGCCCCAGCATTTT.

On this clone: Other DNA sequences from this sample encode an identical CDR3 as well. J is TRBJ1-1 and V is TRBV5-1, with D possibly matching TRBD1 (6 bases). The CDR3 has 14 amino acids. Germline assignment: CDR1 SGHRS and CDR2 YFSETQ. The V end lost 4 bases, the J end lost 0 bases, and 10 bases lay between the germline ends. CDR3 region: CASSLTGMNTEAFF. CDR3 DNA: TGCGCCAGCAGCCTGACAGGCATGAACACTGAAGCTTTCTTT.

V gene TRBV4-1 combines with J gene TRBJ1-5; D not resolved. This CDR3 is built from 16 residues. Trimming took off 0 bases at V and 1 base at J, with 10 bases between the two ends. Germline CDR1 and CDR2: MGHRA and YSYEKL. The CDR3 protein is CASSQEVIGSNQPQHF. The CDR3 DNA is TGCGCCAGCAGCCAAGAGGTGATCGGGAGCAATCAGCCCCAGCATTTT.

This clone appeared once. The V call is TRBV13, the J call TRBJ1-3, with D tentatively TRBD1 (6 bases). Between the trimmed V and J ends, which lost 3 bases and 2 bases, there was a span of 11 bases. CDR1 PRHDT and CDR2 FYEKMQ come from the germline V gene (reference sequence). The CDR3 loop spans 15 amino acids. For the CDR3, the DNA is TGTGCCAGCAGCTTGCACAGGGACCCTGGAAACACCATATATTTT. Translating gives CASSLHRDPGNTIYF.

The V and J genes are TRBV12-5 and TRBJ1-3; TRBD1 might be the D (6 bases). The germline gives CDR1 LGHNT, CDR2 FRNRAP. Trimming left V 6 bases short and J 0 bases short, with 9 bases between. The CDR3 loop spans 14 amino acids. The CDR3 sequence is CASGYRASGNTIYF. The CDR3 nucleotides read TGTGCTAGTGGATACAGGGCCTCTGGAAACACCATATATTTT.

CDR3 coding DNA: TGTGCCAGCAGCTTAGACACAGGGAAACGACCCGGGGAGCTGTTTTTT. Translated, it gives CASSLDTGKRPGELFF. The rearrangement links TRBV11-3 to TRBJ2-2; TRBD1 is a possible D gene (6 bases). The CDR3 length is 16 residues. In germline, CDR1 is SGHNT, CDR2 YENEEA. V was pared by 0 bases and J by 6 bases, with 14 bases between.

The chain combines TRBV9 with TRBJ2-7; TRBD1 aligns across 8 bases. The CDR3 covers 15 residues. The junction had 10 bases not matched to a gene; V was cut back by 1 base and J by 7 bases. Germline CDR1 and CDR2: SGDLS and YYNGEE. The CDR3, as DNA: TGTGCCAGCAGCGTAAGTTTCGGCAGGGGGCGTGAGCAGTACTTC. Translating it yields CASSVSFGRGREQYF.

This chain uses TRBV5-1 with TRBJ2-7, with 7 bases aligning to TRBD1. Germline V gene data show CDR1 as SGHRS and CDR2 as YFSETQ. The V segment lost 2 bases and the J segment 4 bases; nucleotides outside the gene matches: 3. CDR3 length equals 13 residues. In nucleotides, the CDR3 is TGCGCCAGCAGCTTCGGGACAGCTTACGAGCAGTACTTC. Translated, it gives CASSFGTAYEQYF.

This clone was recorded once. This chain connects TRBV2 to TRBJ1-4, with D possibly TRBD1 on 5 matching bases. CDR1 and CDR2 (germline): SNHLY, FYNNEI. V lost 7 bases and J lost 5, with 8 bases in between. The CDR3 length is 12 residues. The CDR3 protein is CASTRVNEKLFF. In nucleotides, the CDR3 is TGTGCCAGCACCAGGGTGAATGAAAAACTGTTTTTT.

The V call is TRBV6-5, the J call TRBJ2-3, with unresolved D. Trimming left V 6 bases short and J 3 bases short, with 16 bases between. The CDR3 extends over 15 amino acids. Germline CDR1 MNHEY, CDR2 SVGAGI. The CDR3, as DNA: TGTGCCAGCAGACCCCGGTTCGCCATGACAGATACGCAGTATTTT. Encoded protein: CASRPRFAMTDTQYF.